This T cell receptor (beta chain) was profiled in a study of cytomegalovirus exposure and HLA in healthy donors. The study ran its PCR with 60 Vbeta and 13 Jbeta primers. Measured with immunoSEQ multiplex PCR; TCRdb has only the in-frame clones, and not every one. Seen here are some 150,000 clones, approximately 70% observed once, and the top ten hold approximately 15%. Sequenced sample: PBMCs. The receptor's source is a human donor in good health.

The CDR3 spells CASSLLGQSPLHF. The CDR3 DNA reads as TGCGCCAGCAGCTTGTTGGGGCAGTCACCCCTCCACTTT. The rearrangement links TRBV5-1 to TRBJ1-6; tentatively, D is TRBD1 (5 bases). V lost 1 base, J lost 10 bases, and 9 bases lay in between. The germline V gene has CDR1 SGHRS and CDR2 YFSETQ. This CDR3 is 13 amino acids long. The whole variable domain, filled in from reference TRBV5-1 and TRBJ1-6, reads KAGVTQTPRYLIKTRGQQVTLSCSPISGHRSVSWYQQTPGQGLQFLFEYFSETQRNKGNFPGRFSGRQFSNSRSEMNVSTLELGDSALYLCASSLLGQSPLHFGNGTRLTVT.